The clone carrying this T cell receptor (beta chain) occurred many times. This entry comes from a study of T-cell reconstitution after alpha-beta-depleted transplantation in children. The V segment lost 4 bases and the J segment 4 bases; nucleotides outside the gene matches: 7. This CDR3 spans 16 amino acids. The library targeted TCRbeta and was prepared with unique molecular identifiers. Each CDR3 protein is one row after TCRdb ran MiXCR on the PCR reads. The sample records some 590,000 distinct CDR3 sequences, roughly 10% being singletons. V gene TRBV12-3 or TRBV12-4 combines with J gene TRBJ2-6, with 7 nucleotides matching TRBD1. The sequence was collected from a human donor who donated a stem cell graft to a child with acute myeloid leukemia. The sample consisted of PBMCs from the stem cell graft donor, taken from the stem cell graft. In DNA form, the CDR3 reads TGTGCCAGCAGTTCCGTGACAGGGTACGGGGCCAACGTCCTGACTTTC. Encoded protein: CASSSVTGYGANVLTF.